The sequence of this T cell receptor beta chain was determined in a study of cytomegalovirus exposure and HLA in healthy donors (dated by TCRdb to 2017 to 2019). Concerning the study at large: In an earlier analysis of 550 to 750 of the donors, 250 to 350 Gb of sequence data and about 110 million unique TCR beta sequences from about 179 million T cells were reported. To predict cytomegalovirus infection status, the study brought together high-throughput TCR immunosequencing, statistical association of individual TCRs with disease status, and machine learning. Rather than using new phenotypic data, the later analysis identified candidate immune exposures from TCR beta sequences and from how often those sequences occurred across donors. Every discovery cohort repertoire had been produced on one sequencing platform. In a later analysis, previously published TCR beta repertoires from 600 to 850 donors were re-analyzed and high-resolution HLA genotyping was added so that TCR occurrence patterns could be studied. Along with the approximately 600-subject first cohort, a separate validation cohort of around 120 different subjects was used. The T cell repertoires of 666 subjects were profiled by immunosequencing and related to cytomegalovirus serostatus. Among roughly 400 genotyped donors of the cohort, an average of about 240,000 unique TCR beta nucleotide sequences were sequenced per donor, 15% to 20% of them non-productive. Class I and class II HLA loci were covered by the typing at four-digit resolution. About five DR-DQ haplotypes were treated as single units for association and clustering because of strong linkage in the cohort. The study was designed to test whether signatures of past pathogen exposure could be identified by cataloging public T cell receptors. An earlier analysis of a few hundred of the donors applied high-throughput TCR beta sequencing to assess whether each TCR beta V gene segment acted as functional or pseudogenic. An early release that covered fewer than 800 HLA-typed donors contained approximately 300 gigabases of sequencing data and tens of millions of unique TCR sequences. A later genetic analysis used genome-wide SNP genotypes for 398 of the 666 donors, treating that subset as a discovery cohort. The number of typed donors differed by locus: about 620-640 for A, B, C, DRB1 and DQB1; 500 to 550 for DQA1; about 600 for DPA1; and around 450 for DPB1. The genetic ancestry cluster associated with self-reported Caucasian donors included roughly four fifths of the roughly 390 genotyped donors. Alongside the repertoire data, information on donor age, sex, ethnicity and CMV serostatus was compiled. The paper as a whole reports these results and caveats: V-gene and J-gene trimming of TCR beta chains was associated with a missense DCLRE1C variant in a later genetic analysis, and the association was replicated in an independent cohort. Because some donors lacked HLA typing at each locus, the association tests relied only on the typed subset. Immune exposure information for the cohort was limited to CMV serostatus. Roughly uniform sequencing depth across donors was assumed in presence/absence analyses, although this assumption may not hold. Most CMV-associated TCR beta chains appeared to be HLA-restricted in a later analysis, and the HLA associations seemed to be driven largely by CMV exposure. This cohort had only TCR beta chains sequenced, and the lack of alpha or paired-chain data limited which features could be detected. In both the original and validation cohorts, the classifier was reported to diagnose cytomegalovirus status with high specificity and sensitivity. In a later analysis, TCR association rates were found to vary across HLA loci, with the most associated TCRs seen for DRB1 alleles and the fewest for HLA-C alleles. The authors suggested that the approach could potentially be generalized to other disease states and immunological phenotypes. In a later analysis, several top co-occurrence clusters were reported to appear linked to parvovirus B19, influenza, CMV and Epstein-Barr virus. Correlated functional status among segregating V segments might be attributable to linkage disequilibrium, but an unknown experimental factor could not be ruled out. Some IMGT-functional V segments, including TRBV6-2 and TRBV6-3, could not be distinguished by the 87-base-pair reads and were therefore excluded. Specific HLA alleles were associated with more than 15,000 TCR beta sequences at a false discovery rate of 0.05 in a later analysis. In an earlier analysis of approximately 590 of the donors, most TCR beta V segments appeared in productive rearrangements about 90% or about 30% of the time, broadly matching IMGT annotations. Strong co-occurrence of HLA alleles, especially DR and DQ, made assigning TCR associations to individual alleles difficult. Because counts were too low, about 17 rarely observed V segments, including chromosome 9 orphons, were excluded from the earlier analysis of 500 to 700 of the donors. A further reported finding was that TCR beta sequences accurately predicted the HLA-A and HLA-B alleles for most subjects in the first cohort. Three of the identified cytomegalovirus-associated TCR beta chains were confirmed in vitro to be specific for cytomegalovirus antigens. A total of roughly 160 TCR beta chains were listed by the study as associated with cytomegalovirus. Most TCR sequences were seen in very few donors, while some public TCRs were found in many individuals. In a later genetic analysis, fewer N-insertions in productive TCRs were reported among donors in an Asian-associated ancestry cluster than the roughly 700-donor mean. Compared with equally common non-associated chains, HLA-associated TCR beta chains in a later analysis were more clonally expanded and had lower generation probabilities. A group of highly shared sequence variants was considered likely to be a technical artifact of the sequencing pipeline.

The cohort was made up of approximately 700 healthy bone marrow donors. At the time of sampling, every cohort member was nominally healthy, though immune exposures that went unrecorded were likely present. The donor tested CMV seropositive and was one of the 289 seropositive cohort members. A peripheral blood sample was collected from each donor, and TCR beta sequencing was performed on peripheral blood mononuclear cells. Genomic DNA extraction from the blood cell samples was performed with the Qiagen DNeasy Blood Extraction Kit. Deletion took 5 bases off V and 4 bases off J, with a span of 20 bases between the germline ends. From its cysteine to its phenylalanine, the CDR3 spans 17 amino acids. Only the CDR3 portion is preserved as DNA: 51 bases, with reading frame beginning at the first base. CDR1 and CDR2 were assigned from the germline V gene as SGHVT and SQSDAQ. To prepare the library, the immunoSEQ multiplex PCR assay was applied. For the multiplex PCR, a mixture combining 60 forward primers for TCR Vbeta segments and 13 reverse primers for TCR Jbeta segments was used. Amplification of the CDR3 region of rearranged TCR beta genes was performed with a multiplex PCR assay on genomic DNA. Amplified TCR beta libraries were sequenced as 87-base-pair reads on the Illumina HiSeq System. The paper's processing steps were these. A later analysis tallied roughly 76 million unique TCR beta chains across the approximately 670 repertoires, and approximately 12 million of those chains were shared by two or more donors. Raw reads were error-corrected and collapsed into unique sequences by a nearest-neighbor algorithm in which closely related sequences were merged to remove PCR and sequencing errors. To assign V, D and J gene segments, CDR3 sequences were aligned to IMGT reference sequences. For a sequence to be retained, a match of at least six nucleotides was required to both a V gene segment and a J gene segment. Rearrangements were called productive when the CDR3 lacked stop codons and stayed in frame with V and J; all others were non-productive. Following IMGT convention, CDR3 was defined as the stretch from the second conserved V-encoded cysteine up to the conserved J-encoded phenylalanine. The earlier analysis of about 590 of the donors excluded sequences that lacked an unambiguous match to a single V gene segment. An earlier analysis of just under 600 of the donors called V segments functional above 56.7% productive rearrangements and segregating when the between-donor standard deviation exceeded 5%. A statistical classification framework was built for diagnosing cytomegalovirus status from the catalog of TCR beta chain sequences. In a later analysis, V and J genes were assigned by comparing TCR nucleotide sequences against IMGT/GENE-DB human TR gene sequences. A later analysis assigned CDR3 sequences and most-parsimonious VDJ recombination scenarios with the TCRdist pipeline. In a later analysis, each TCR beta chain was defined by its CDR3 amino acid sequence together with its V-gene family, and reads without a unique V-gene family were excluded. A later analysis removed 592 highly shared, low-generation-probability nucleotide sequences to deal with suspected cross-contamination and a sequencing artifact. A later analysis calculated a clonal expansion index for each public chain from normalized within-repertoire ranks of inferred template counts. Generation probabilities in a later analysis came from a VDJ recombination model fitted to out-of-frame rearrangements, and those results were checked against IGoR. Hypergeometric tests were used in a later analysis to score TCR-TCR, TCR-HLA and TCR-CMV co-occurrence, with a repertoire-size bias correction applied to the TCR pairs. A later analysis estimated false discovery rates by permuting HLA or CMV assignments 20 times. In a later analysis, co-occurring TCRs were grouped using DBSCAN, and TCRdist sequence similarity was added for clustering within HLA-allele-positive subsets. Repertoires with fewer than 30,000 or more than 120,000 public chains were left out of co-occurrence clustering, as were a handful of repertoires with anomalous nucleotide sharing. TCRdb's version of the immuneACCESS table is confined to in-frame rearrangements and falls short of the full clone set. An unresolved V gene accounts for under half of the shortfall where checked; the remainder is of unknown origin. The DNA was the basis for D and trimming; V, J and clone size are from that table. Counted in this sample were around 240,000 clones; about 80% of them appeared once. Clones ranked in the top ten supply 4.5% to 6% of the sample.

A note on this clone: Its antigen specificity is not known. Per-nucleotide qualities are absent, and no much larger clonotype sits a single base away.

This sequence was found in a woman aged 40 to 55 in good health and CMV-seropositive. The sequence joins TRBV7-4 to TRBJ2-2; TRBD1 might be the D gene, on 7 matching bases. Sequencing used PBMCs. The DNA sequence is as follows: TGTGCCAGCAGCGGGGGGTTTCACAGGGGTGCCACCGGGGAGCTGTTTTTT. Its amino acids are CASSGGFHRGATGELFF.